The 22 T cell receptor beta chains below come from one sample, sequenced in a study of T cell responses to AZD1222 COVID-19 vaccine. The protocol was immunoSEQ multiplex PCR, while the TCRdb copy is restricted to in-frame clones and leaves out a portion. Seen here are 110,000 to 150,000 clones, 85% to 90% observed once, and the top ten hold 1.6%. This sample comprised peripheral blood, obtained on day 0 of AZD1222 vaccination. These receptors were collected from an adult in good health.

This clone is a singleton in its sample. The chain recombines TRBV18 with TRBJ2-3; D may be TRBD1 or TRBD2 (5 bases each). The CDR3 runs to 13 residues. V was trimmed by 3 bases and J by 1 base, leaving 5 bases between them. Germline lookup yields CDR1 KGHSH and CDR2 LQKENI. The CDR3 region is CASSPGGTDTQYF. CDR3 bases: TGTGCCAGCTCACCGGGGGGCACAGATACGCAGTATTTT.

This clone was seen only once. CDR3 DNA: TGTGCCAGTTCTCCCCTCAGCCCGGGGACCAACTATGGCTACACCTTC. Translation gives CASSPLSPGTNYGYTF. This sequence joins TRBV19 and TRBJ1-2; D perhaps matches TRBD1 (5 bases). The V gene's germline CDR1 is LNHDA and CDR2 SQIVND (reference sequence). This CDR3 contains 16 residues. V lost 8 bases and J lost 2, with 21 bases in between. Supplemented by reference TRBV19 and TRBJ1-2, the full variable domain reads DGGITQSPKYLFRKEGQNVTLSCEQNLNHDAMYWYRQDPGQGLRLIYYSQIVNDFQKGDIAEGYSVSREKKESFPLTVTSAQKNPTAFYLCASSPLSPGTNYGYTFGSGTRLTVV.

The gene calls are TRBV11-2 and TRBJ2-7, with D maybe TRBD1 (6 bases). Looked up from germline, CDR1 is SGHAT and CDR2 is FQNNGV. The V and J ends lost 3 bases and 4 bases respectively, with 13 bases between them. The CDR3 covers 14 residues. CDR3 in amino acids: CASSFWGRTYEQYF. The DNA of the CDR3 is TGTGCCAGCAGCTTCTGGGGGCGCACGTACGAGCAGTACTTC. Using reference TRBV11-2 and TRBJ2-7 for the parts outside the CDR3, the full variable domain is EAGVAQSPRYKIIEKRQSVAFWCNPISGHATLYWYQQILGQGPKLLIQFQNNGVVDDSQLPKDRFSAERLKGVDSTLKIQPAKLEDSAVYLCASSFWGRTYEQYFGPGTRLTVT.

The chain has TRBV6-5 and TRBJ2-7, with TRBD2 as a possible D gene (5 bases). This CDR3 is built from 13 residues. CDR1 is MNHEY and CDR2 is SVGAGI in the germline V gene. V was trimmed by 5 bases and J by 3 bases, leaving 11 bases between them. Here the CDR3 reads CASSPREGYEQYF. Written as DNA, the CDR3 is TGTGCCAGCAGTCCCCGCGAGGGCTACGAGCAGTACTTC.

The chain has TRBV7-5 and TRBJ2-1; TRBD2 is taken as the D call from the table, unchecked against the DNA. TRBV7-5 has pseudogene status. The CDR3 is made up of 15 amino acids. DNA of the CDR3: TGTGTCAGAAGCTCTTCTAGCGGGGTGAACAATGAGCAGTTCTTC. Translation: CVRSSSSGVNNEQFF.

The chain links TRBV28 to TRBJ2-2; 7 nucleotides match TRBD1. The germline V gene has CDR1 MDHEN and CDR2 SYDVKM. The CDR3 contains 15 residues. V lost 1 base to trimming and J lost 7 bases; unmatched junction nucleotides: 6. Here the CDR3 DNA reads TGTGCCAGCAGTTTATACCGGACAGGCCGCGGGGAGCTGTTTTTT. It encodes CASSLYRTGRGELFF.

This clone was detected only a few times. The rearrangement joins TRBV14 to TRBJ2-5; TRBD1 matches 7 bases. This CDR3 comprises 15 residues. The V segment lost 3 bases and the J segment 5 bases; nucleotides outside the gene matches: 9. Germline assignment: CDR1 SGHDN and CDR2 FVKESK. CDR3 sequence: CASSHRGLWKETQYF. CDR3 DNA: TGTGCCAGCAGCCATAGGGGGCTCTGGAAGGAGACCCAGTACTTC. The variable domain in full, with the rest retrieved from reference TRBV14 and TRBJ2-5, is EAGVTQFPSHSVIEKGQTVTLRCDPISGHDNLYWYRRVMGKEIKFLLHFVKESKQDESGMPNNRFLAERTGGTYSTLKVQPAELEDSGVYFCASSHRGLWKETQYFGPGTRLLVL.

In its sample, this clone was seen a few times. The rearrangement links TRBV19 to TRBJ2-3, with 11 nucleotides matching TRBD2. The CDR3 length is 17 residues. Germline values: CDR1 LNHDA, CDR2 SQIVND (reference sequence). Unmatched junction bases numbered 8, after V lost 3 bases and J lost 3 bases. CDR3 in DNA: TGTGCCAGTAGTATGGGAACTAGCGGGAGTAGGACAGATACGCAGTATTTT. It encodes CASSMGTSGSRTDTQYF.

This clone was counted a single time. This chain links TRBV19 with TRBJ1-3; D perhaps matches TRBD1 (5 bases). The germline V gene has CDR1 LNHDA and CDR2 SQIVND (reference sequence). V lost 7 bases and J 2 bases, leaving 18 bases between the germline ends. The CDR3 is made up of 16 amino acids. CDR3 nucleotides: TGTGCCAGTACCCCTGGGGGGACGCACCCTGGAAACACCATATATTTT. Translating it yields CASTPGGTHPGNTIYF.

The chain combines TRBV3-1 (or the pseudogene TRBV3-2) with TRBJ2-1; unclear D gene. V dropped 8 bases and J dropped 2 bases, with 10 bases sitting between them. Germline CDR1 reads LGHDT; CDR2 reads YNNKEL (reference sequence). This CDR3 spans 13 amino acids. Here the CDR3 DNA reads TGTGCCAGCGTCAACAGTGCCTACAATGAGCAGTTCTTC. Its translation is CASVNSAYNEQFF.

The V gene is TRBV24-1, the J gene TRBJ2-5; D ambiguous. CDR1 and CDR2 (germline): KGHDR, SFDVKD. V was clipped by 9 bases and J by 3 bases, with 13 bases between them. The CDR3 contains 13 residues. The CDR3 sequence is CATAAAGKETQYF. In DNA, the CDR3 is TGTGCCACCGCCGCGGCCGGAAAAGAGACCCAGTACTTC.

The genes are TRBV28 and TRBJ1-5; D remains ambiguous. Trimming took off 4 bases at V and 0 bases at J, with 16 bases between the two ends. The CDR3 is 17 residues long. Germline assignment: CDR1 MDHEN and CDR2 SYDVKM. The CDR3 DNA follows: TGTGCCAGCAGTTCCCACCGGGGATCTTATAGCAATCAGCCCCAGCATTTT. Protein sequence: CASSSHRGSYSNQPQHF.

This sequence joins TRBV11-2 and TRBJ2-1; no reliable D call. Germline CDR1 reads SGHAT; CDR2 reads FQNNGV. This CDR3 region has 13 residues. V was cut by 6 bases and J by 5 bases, with 11 bases left in between. Here the CDR3 reads CASSWTRDNEQFF. The CDR3, as DNA: TGTGCCAGCAGTTGGACCCGGGACAATGAGCAGTTCTTC.

The chain combines TRBV19 with TRBJ2-3; TRBD1 agrees at 10 bases. J lost 7 bases, V lost 6 bases, and 16 bases had no gene match. The length of the CDR3 is 17 residues. CDR1 LNHDA and CDR2 SQIVND come from the germline V gene (reference sequence). The CDR3 protein is CASSLNRARTGGHTQYF. Here the CDR3 DNA reads TGTGCCAGTAGCCTGAACAGAGCCAGGACAGGGGGGCATACGCAGTATTTT.

J is TRBJ2-3 and V is TRBV4-2; D unclear. There are 15 residues in the CDR3. Trimming cost V 0 bases and J 2 bases, with 9 bases left between them. Germline V gene data show CDR1 as LGHNA and CDR2 as YNFKEQ. As DNA, the CDR3 is TGTGCCAGCAGCCAAGAAGGCGGTCCCACAGATACGCAGTATTTT. Protein sequence: CASSQEGGPTDTQYF.

With regard to this clone: The same CDR3 arises from other DNA sequences in this sample as well. The chain joins TRBV7-8 to TRBJ1-1; D possibly corresponds to TRBD1 (5 bases). This CDR3 contains 13 residues. The ends were cut back, 1 base at V and 8 bases at J, with 11 bases in the middle. The germline V gene encodes CDR1 SGHVS and CDR2 FQNEAQ. CDR3 bases: TGTGCCAGCAGCTTAGGGGGCGCGACCGAAGCTTTCTTT. It is translated as CASSLGGATEAFF.

The chain has TRBV5-5 and TRBJ2-2; 8 bases agree with TRBD2. V lost 0 bases to trimming and J lost 5 bases; unmatched junction nucleotides: 6. The CDR3 has 16 amino acids. Germline assignment: CDR1 SGHKS and CDR2 YYEKEE (reference sequence). CDR3 residues: CASSLVAGTSTGELFF. The CDR3 DNA sequence: TGTGCCAGCAGCTTGGTGGCCGGGACTAGTACCGGGGAGCTGTTTTTT.

The gene calls are TRBV15 and TRBJ1-2, with no clear D. Between the trimmed V and J ends, which lost 0 bases and 7 bases, there was a span of 15 bases. This CDR3 spans 15 amino acids. CDR1 and CDR2 (germline): LNHNV, YYDKDF (reference sequence). The CDR3 sequence is CATSRDRGLGIGYTF. The CDR3 DNA sequence: TGTGCCACCAGCAGAGATCGGGGTCTCGGGATTGGCTACACCTTC.

Note on this clone: The junction departs from germline at one end; a sequencing error may be responsible. The gene calls are TRBV9 and TRBJ2-5; 7 nucleotides agree with TRBD2. The germline gives CDR1 SGDLS, CDR2 YYNGEE. The CDR3 consists of 15 residues. CDR3 region: CARSVNWGEGETQYF. CDR3 DNA sequence: TGTGCCCGCAGCGTAAATTGGGGGGAGGGGGAGACCCAGTACTTC.

In this sample, this clone turned up once. The CDR3 protein is CSGRTGLNKAFF. The DNA of the CDR3 is TGCAGCGGTAGAACAGGTCTAAATAAAGCTTTCTTT. The chain uses TRBV29-1 and TRBJ1-1, with D perhaps TRBD1 (5 bases). CDR1 is SQVTM and CDR2 is ANQGSEA in the germline V gene. Trimming shortened V by 7 bases and J by 9 bases, and 18 bases separated the two germline ends. The CDR3 is 12 residues long.

This CDR3 is CASSQGPPYGYTF. CDR3 bases: TGTGCCAGCAGCCAGGGACCGCCGTATGGCTACACCTTC. The genes are TRBV7-9 and TRBJ1-2, with D perhaps matching TRBD1 (5 bases). This CDR3 is 13 amino acids long. V lost 5 bases and J 5 bases, leaving 12 bases between the germline ends. CDR1 is SEHNR and CDR2 is FQNEAQ in the germline V gene (reference sequence).

A few counts support this clone. The chain uses TRBV2 and TRBJ2-3; D remains unclear. The germline V gene encodes CDR1 SNHLY and CDR2 FYNNEI. This CDR3 has 14 residues. V was cut by 7 bases and J by 0 bases, with 11 bases left in between. The CDR3 nucleotides read TGTGCCAGCACTAGGTGGGGTAGCACAGATACGCAGTATTTT. Encoded protein: CASTRWGSTDTQYF.